Presented here are 20 T cell receptor beta chains from one specimen sequenced in a study of blood T cell repertoires in COVID-19. Method: immunoSEQ multiplex PCR; TCRdb's copy keeps in-frame clones and lacks some. The sample has 70,000 to 90,000 clones; roughly 86% are singletons. Sequencing was done on a sample of peripheral blood. The receptors stem from a woman older than 75 with acute or convalescent COVID-19.

The chain joins TRBV28 to TRBJ1-1; 8 bases are a match to TRBD1. With 6 bases clipped from V and 4 bases from J, the junction kept 7 bases outside the gene matches. The V gene's germline CDR1 is MDHEN and CDR2 SYDVKM. This CDR3 is 14 amino acids long. CDR3 amino acids: CASSSGGAGTEAFF. CDR3 DNA: TGTGCCAGCAGCTCAGGGGGCGCGGGCACTGAAGCTTTCTTT.

V and J are TRBV5-4 and TRBJ2-7, with D perhaps TRBD2 (6 bases). The CDR3 has 14 residues. V lost 4 bases and J lost 2, with 13 bases in between. The germline CDR1 and CDR2 sequences are SGHNT and YYREEE (reference sequence). In nucleotides, the CDR3 is TGTGCCAGCAGCCGGAATTCGGGAGCCTACGAGCAGTACTTC. This gives the protein CASSRNSGAYEQYF.

This rearrangement joins TRBV3-1 (or the pseudogene TRBV3-2) to TRBJ2-7, with TRBD1 identical over 8 bases. The trim removed 5 bases at V and 0 bases at J, leaving 3 bases unmatched. Germline loops: CDR1 LGHDT, CDR2 YNNKEL (reference sequence). The CDR3 extends over 14 amino acids. The CDR3 spells CASSAGQGSYEQYF. The CDR3 DNA reads as TGTGCCAGCAGCGCCGGACAGGGCTCCTACGAGCAGTACTTC.

This chain uses TRBV21-1 with TRBJ2-5; the table's D gene call, TRBD2, was not cross checked with the DNA. TRBV21-1 is termed a pseudogene. The CDR3 has 16 amino acids. The CDR3 reads CASSKNVLAGQETQYF. In DNA, the CDR3 is TGTGCCAGCAGCAAAAACGTCCTAGCGGGACAAGAGACCCAGTACTTC.

V usage is TRBV7-2 and J usage is TRBJ1-1; D remains ambiguous. Looked up from germline, CDR1 is SGHTA and CDR2 is FQGNSA. The CDR3 runs to 15 residues. V was pared by 0 bases and J by 6 bases, with 14 bases between. In DNA form, the CDR3 reads TGTGCCAGCAGCTTAGCGAGAGCAGGCTTCGCTGAAGCTTTCTTT. Translation gives CASSLARAGFAEAFF.

This chain links TRBV5-4 with TRBJ2-2; 9 positions match TRBD2. The germline V gene encodes CDR1 SGHNT and CDR2 YYREEE (reference sequence). The CDR3 sequence is 15 residues long. The junction had 4 bases not matched to a gene; V was cut back by 1 base and J by 6 bases. The CDR3 here is CASSLPSGESGELFF. Here the CDR3 DNA reads TGTGCCAGCAGCTTGCCTAGCGGGGAATCCGGGGAGCTGTTTTTT.

This clone has a single count. The rearrangement links TRBV5-4 to TRBJ2-7; D may be TRBD1 (6 bases). Germline V gives CDR1 SGHNT, CDR2 YYREEE (reference sequence). The V and J ends lost 0 bases and 0 bases respectively, with 13 bases between them. The CDR3 sequence is 16 residues long. DNA for the CDR3: TGTGCCAGCAGCTTGGCCGTGGGGGCCGGCTCCTACGAGCAGTACTTC. It encodes CASSLAVGAGSYEQYF.

V gene TRBV6-1 combines with J gene TRBJ1-5; a possible D gene is TRBD1 (5 bases). Deletions cut 0 bases from V and 6 bases from J, with 9 bases between. Germline V gene sequence: CDR1 MNHNS, CDR2 SASEGT. The CDR3 is made up of 14 amino acids. CDR3 sequence: CASSEAGGVQPQHF. The CDR3 DNA sequence: TGTGCCAGCAGTGAAGCGGGAGGGGTTCAGCCCCAGCATTTT.

The chain recombines TRBV10-3 with TRBJ2-5; D uncertain. The CDR3 is 14 amino acids. The V and J ends lost 3 bases and 2 bases respectively, with 10 bases between them. Germline V gene data show CDR1 as ENHRY and CDR2 as SYGVKD. CDR3 loop: CAISDSDKQETQYF. Here the CDR3 DNA reads TGTGCCATCAGTGACTCCGACAAACAAGAGACCCAGTACTTC.

The chain links TRBV28 to TRBJ1-5; 7 bases match TRBD1. The CDR3 totals 14 residues. The germline V gene has CDR1 MDHEN and CDR2 SYDVKM. Trimming took 5 bases from V and 0 from J; bases not matched to a gene: 1. The CDR3 bases are TGTGCCAGCAGTCGGGACAGTAGCAATCAGCCCCAGCATTTT. Its protein product is CASSRDSSNQPQHF. Complete variable domain (other parts from reference TRBV28 and TRBJ1-5): DVKVTQSSRYLVKRTGEKVFLECVQDMDHENMFWYRQDPGLGLRLIYFSYDVKMKEKGDIPEGYSVSREKKERFSLILESASTNQTSMYLCASSRDSSNQPQHFGDGTRLSIL.

The rearrangement uses TRBV5-1 and TRBJ2-5; 8 bases are a match to TRBD1. The CDR3 covers 16 residues. From germline, CDR1 is SGHRS and CDR2 YFSETQ. V shed 4 bases and J 2 bases; nucleotides not matched to a gene: 10. The CDR3 loop is CASSPPRTGSQETQYF. The CDR3 region has the DNA TGCGCCAGCAGCCCCCCGAGGACAGGGAGTCAAGAGACCCAGTACTTC.

This clone was picked up a small number of times. The J gene is TRBJ1-1, the V gene TRBV28; perhaps TRBD1 as D (6 bases). V lost 5 bases and J lost 0, with 16 bases in between. CDR3 length equals 16 residues. CDR1 is MDHEN, CDR2 SYDVKM, per germline. CDR3 sequence (DNA): TGTGCCAGCAGTGAAGGGGGTTCTCCTATGAACACTGAAGCTTTCTTT. Its translation is CASSEGGSPMNTEAFF.

The chain joins TRBV7-9 to TRBJ2-5; 14 bases line up with TRBD2. The CDR3 runs to 15 residues. CDR1 is SEHNR and CDR2 is FQNEAQ in the germline V gene (reference sequence). Trimming took 6 bases from V and 7 from J; bases not matched to a gene: 7. The CDR3, as DNA: TGTGCCAGCAGTCCCGGGACTAGCGGGAGTGGGACCCAGTACTTC. Translated, it gives CASSPGTSGSGTQYF.

J is TRBJ1-2 and V is TRBV6-5; no definite D call. CDR1 is MNHEY and CDR2 is SVGAGI in the germline V gene. V was cut by 4 bases and J by 9 bases, with 15 bases left in between. This CDR3 contains 13 residues. The CDR3 sequence: CASSSPRVFSYTF. The DNA of the CDR3 is TGTGCCAGCAGTTCCCCTCGGGTCTTTAGCTACACCTTC.

The genes are TRBV5-1 and TRBJ1-1, with D perhaps matching TRBD1 (6 bases). The germline V gene has CDR1 SGHRS and CDR2 YFSETQ. There are 14 residues in the CDR3. The V gene lost 4 bases and the J gene lost 4 bases, with 14 bases spanning the gap. CDR3 region: CASSEQGSGTEAFF. The CDR3 nucleotides read TGCGCCAGCAGCGAACAGGGAAGTGGCACTGAAGCTTTCTTT.

This chain uses TRBV19 with TRBJ2-2; tentatively, D is TRBD2 (6 bases). The V gene lost 3 bases and the J gene lost 6 bases, with 8 bases spanning the gap. The germline gives CDR1 LNHDA, CDR2 SQIVND (reference sequence). This CDR3 spans 13 amino acids. CDR3 nucleotides: TGTGCCAGTAGTATTACTAGCCCCGGGGAGCTGTTTTTT. Protein product: CASSITSPGELFF.

The genes are TRBV7-3 and TRBJ2-1; 8 bases fit TRBD2. Germline CDR1 is SGHTA and CDR2 is FQGTGA. CDR3 size: 15 residues. V dropped 2 bases and J dropped 2; count of bases not matched to a gene: 2. The CDR3 spells CASSLAGGPYNEQFF. In DNA form, the CDR3 reads TGTGCCAGCAGCTTAGCGGGGGGCCCCTACAATGAGCAGTTCTTC.

This chain joins TRBV3-1 (or the pseudogene TRBV3-2) and TRBJ2-1; TRBD2 aligns across 11 bases. Losses at the gene ends were 4 bases for V and 6 bases for J; bases not matched to a gene: 11. The CDR3 contains 17 residues. Germline assignment: CDR1 LGHDT and CDR2 YNNKEL (reference sequence). CDR3 bases: TGTGCCAGCAGCCGAGACCTTAGCGGGGGGGACGGCAATGAGCAGTTCTTC. Protein: CASSRDLSGGDGNEQFF.

The genes are TRBV28 and TRBJ1-2; D possibly corresponds to TRBD1 (6 bases). The germline V gene encodes CDR1 MDHEN and CDR2 SYDVKM. The CDR3 has 13 residues. Trimming removed 7 bases from V and 6 bases from J, with 15 bases in between. The CDR3 sequence: CASTPHRVDGYTF. In DNA, the CDR3 is TGTGCCAGCACTCCCCACAGGGTCGATGGCTACACCTTC.

The gene calls are TRBV19 and TRBJ2-3; 12 bases fit TRBD1. V shed 3 bases, J shed 5 bases, and the junction held 6 bases outside the gene matches. The CDR3 is made up of 16 amino acids. Germline CDR1 reads LNHDA; CDR2 reads SQIVND (reference sequence). The CDR3 DNA reads as TGTGCCAGTAGTATCTCCGGGACAGGGGGCATAGATACGCAGTATTTT. It yields the protein CASSISGTGGIDTQYF.